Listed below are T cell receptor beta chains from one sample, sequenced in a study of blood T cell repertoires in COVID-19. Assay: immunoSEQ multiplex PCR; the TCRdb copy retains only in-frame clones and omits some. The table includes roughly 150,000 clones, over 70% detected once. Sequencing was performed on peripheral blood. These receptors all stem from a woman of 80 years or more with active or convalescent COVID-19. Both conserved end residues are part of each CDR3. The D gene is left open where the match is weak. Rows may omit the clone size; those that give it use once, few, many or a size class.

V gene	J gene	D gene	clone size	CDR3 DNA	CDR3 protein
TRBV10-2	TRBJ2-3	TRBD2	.	TGCGCCAGCAGAATTGGGACTAGCGGGGGCACAGATACGCAGTATTTT	CASRIGTSGGTDTQYF
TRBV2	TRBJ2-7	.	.	TGTGCCAGCAGGGGCCAGGGTTGGGAGGCGGGTTACGAGCAGTACTTC	CASRGQGWEAGYEQYF
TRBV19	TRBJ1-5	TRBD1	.	TGTGCCAGTACCCCACAGGGACAGGAGGGCAATCAGCCCCAGCATTTT	CASTPQGQEGNQPQHF
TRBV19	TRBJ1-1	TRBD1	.	TGTGCCAGTAGTATTGGGACAGGGGACACTGAAGCTTTCTTT	CASSIGTGDTEAFF
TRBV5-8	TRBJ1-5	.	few	TGTGCCAGCAGCTTGGGGCGGCCAGGGACAAACCAGCCCCAGCATTTT	CASSLGRPGTNQPQHF
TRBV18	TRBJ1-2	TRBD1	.	TGTGCCAGCTCCACCGGACAGGGAGCTGGCTACACCTTC	CASSTGQGAGYTF
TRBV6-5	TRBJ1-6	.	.	TGTGCCAGCGGCCAGTATAATTCACCCCTCCACTTT	CASGQYNSPLHF
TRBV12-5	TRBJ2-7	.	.	TGTGCTAGTGGTTTGACAGGGTGGCAGTACTTC	CASGLTGWQYF
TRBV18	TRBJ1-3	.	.	TGTGCCAGCTCACCAATGGGGGCGAAGGAGGACACCATATATTTT	CASSPMGAKEDTIYF
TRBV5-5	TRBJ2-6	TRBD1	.	TGTGCCAGCAGCTTGGAACAGGACAGGGTTGGCCTCTCTGGGGCCAACGTCCTGACTTTC	CASSLEQDRVGLSGANVLTF
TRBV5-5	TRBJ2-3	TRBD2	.	TGTGCCAGCAGCTCGGGACTAGCGCCGGCGGTCGGCACAGATACGCAGTATTTT	CASSSGLAPAVGTDTQYF
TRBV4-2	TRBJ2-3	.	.	TGTGCCAGCAGCCATGGCGGGAGCACAGATACGCAGTATTTT	CASSHGGSTDTQYF
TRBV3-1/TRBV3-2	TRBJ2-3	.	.	TGTGCCAGCAGCCGACTAGGCCCTACCCCCGGTACGCAGTATTTT	CASSRLGPTPGTQYF
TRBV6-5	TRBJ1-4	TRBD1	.	TGTGCCAGCAGGTCGACAGGGGTTAATGAAAAACTGTTTTTT	CASRSTGVNEKLFF
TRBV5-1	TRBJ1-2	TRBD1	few	TGCGCCAGCAGCTTGGATACAGGGGTAATCGGCTATGGCTACACCTTC	CASSLDTGVIGYGYTF